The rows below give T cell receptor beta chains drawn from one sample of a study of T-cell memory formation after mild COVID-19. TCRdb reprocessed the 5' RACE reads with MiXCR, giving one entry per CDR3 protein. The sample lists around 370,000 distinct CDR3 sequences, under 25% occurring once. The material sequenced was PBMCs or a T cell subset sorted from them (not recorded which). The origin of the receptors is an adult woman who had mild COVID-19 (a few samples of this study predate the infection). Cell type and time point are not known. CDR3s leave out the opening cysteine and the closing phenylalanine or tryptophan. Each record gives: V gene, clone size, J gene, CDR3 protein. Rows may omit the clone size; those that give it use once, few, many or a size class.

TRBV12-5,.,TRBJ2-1,ASGLVLTMGAGNNEQF
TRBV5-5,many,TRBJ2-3,ASSLGRSGGSDTQY
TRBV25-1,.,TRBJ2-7,ASSDSRGQGYEQY
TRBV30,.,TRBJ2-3,AWTTGLAGAGDTQY
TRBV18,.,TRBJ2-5,ASSPDTPQETQY
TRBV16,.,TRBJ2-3,ASSPGTSGIGPRGTDTQY
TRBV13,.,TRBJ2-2,ASRRRDRTNTGELF
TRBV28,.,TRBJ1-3,ASSFDPASSGNTIY
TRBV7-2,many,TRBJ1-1,ASSLAGTGRSWF
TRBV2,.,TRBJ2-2,ASGKGIVTGELF
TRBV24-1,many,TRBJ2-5,ATSGGRSGTGQETQY
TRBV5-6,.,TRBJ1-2,ASSLVQGVNGYT
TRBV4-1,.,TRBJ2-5,ASSRTGTEKETQY
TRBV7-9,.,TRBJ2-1,ASSPPETSGGFNEQF
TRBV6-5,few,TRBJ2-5,ATVTGGGETQY
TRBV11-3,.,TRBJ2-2,ASSSREFAGELF
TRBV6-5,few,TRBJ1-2,ASSITGTATYGYT
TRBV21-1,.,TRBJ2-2,ASSKAIGRKLTGELF
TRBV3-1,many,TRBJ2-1,ASSQGTSGRLGEQF
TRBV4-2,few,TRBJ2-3,ASSLAGGKTDTQY
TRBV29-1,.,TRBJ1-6,SARTGTSYNSPLH
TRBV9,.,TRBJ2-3,ASSASGTGADTQY
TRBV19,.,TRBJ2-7,ASNHRAGYEQY
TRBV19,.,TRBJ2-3,ASSIGLAGTDTQY
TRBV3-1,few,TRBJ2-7,ASSLGKPYEQY
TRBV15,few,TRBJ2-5,ATRRTSGQETQY
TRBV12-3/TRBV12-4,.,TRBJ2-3,ASSLGAGAADTQY
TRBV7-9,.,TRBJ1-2,ASSTRDSSPYGYT
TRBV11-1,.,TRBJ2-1,ASSPQGLANNEQF
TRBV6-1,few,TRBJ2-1,ASLGGLNWDEQF
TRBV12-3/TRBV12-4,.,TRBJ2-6,SSTTSEAGANVLT
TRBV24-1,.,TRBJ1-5,ATSAQGTDQPQH
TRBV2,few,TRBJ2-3,ASSRSGQSQQY
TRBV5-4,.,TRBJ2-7,ASTTSGSYEQY
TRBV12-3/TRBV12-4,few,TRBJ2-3,ASSISGRGDTQY
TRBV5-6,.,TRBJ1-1,ASSPWNRRDTEAF
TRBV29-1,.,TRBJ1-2,SVDPQGYGYT
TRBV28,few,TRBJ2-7,ASRQEDRLQYEQY
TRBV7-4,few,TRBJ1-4,ASSLVRRRGQRNEKLF
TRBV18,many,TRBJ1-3,ASSPPGNTIY
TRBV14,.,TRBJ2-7,ASSQDVRAYEQY
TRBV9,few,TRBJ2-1,ASSPTGTGQTNEQF
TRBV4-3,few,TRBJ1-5,ASSQGTSSNQPQH
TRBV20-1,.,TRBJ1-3,SASSITSGQGAGNTIY